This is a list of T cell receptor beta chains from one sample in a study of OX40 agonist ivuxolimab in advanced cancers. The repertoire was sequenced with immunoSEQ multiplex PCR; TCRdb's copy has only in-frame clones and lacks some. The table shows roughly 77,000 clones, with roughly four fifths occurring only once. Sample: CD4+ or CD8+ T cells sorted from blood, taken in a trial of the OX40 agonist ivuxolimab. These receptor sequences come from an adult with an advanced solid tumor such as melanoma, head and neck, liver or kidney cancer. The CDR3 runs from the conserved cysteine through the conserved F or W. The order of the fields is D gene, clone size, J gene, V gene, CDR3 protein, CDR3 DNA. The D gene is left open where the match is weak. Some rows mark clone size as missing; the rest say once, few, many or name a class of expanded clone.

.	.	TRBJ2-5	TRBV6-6	CASSYSPGWGETQYF	TGTGCCAGCAGTTACTCTCCGGGTTGGGGAGAGACCCAGTACTTC
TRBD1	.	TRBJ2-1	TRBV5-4	CASSILTGGVTNEQFF	TGTGCCAGCAGCATCCTGACAGGGGGAGTAACCAATGAGCAGTTCTTC
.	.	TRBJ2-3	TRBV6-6	CASSWLGSDTQYF	TGTGCCAGCAGCTGGCTAGGCTCAGATACGCAGTATTTT
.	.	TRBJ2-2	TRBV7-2	CASSLTPGTGELFF	TGTGCCAGCAGCTTGACACCGGGCACCGGGGAGCTGTTTTTT
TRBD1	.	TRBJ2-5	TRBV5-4	CASSLDRGRQETQYF	TGTGCCAGCAGCTTGGACAGGGGTCGCCAAGAGACCCAGTACTTC
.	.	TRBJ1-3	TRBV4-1	CASSQPGRGSGNTIYF	TGCGCCAGCAGCCAACCCGGAAGGGGCTCTGGAAACACCATATATTTT
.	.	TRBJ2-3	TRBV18	CASSAETGTTKSTDTQYF	TGTGCCAGCTCAGCCGAGACCGGGACAACCAAGAGCACAGATACGCAGTATTTT
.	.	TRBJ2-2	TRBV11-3	CASSLGGDLRELFF	TGTGCCAGCAGCTTAGGGGGGGATCTCCGGGAGCTGTTTTTT
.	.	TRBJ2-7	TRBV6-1	CASAGPPPQQYF	TGTGCCAGCGCCGGGCCCCCGCCGCAGCAGTACTTC
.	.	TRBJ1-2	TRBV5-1	CASSLRLQGNYGYTF	TGCGCCAGCAGCTTGCGTTTGCAGGGCAACTATGGCTACACCTTC
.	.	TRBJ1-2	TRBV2	CASSELGGSGGYTF	TGTGCCAGCAGTGAGCTCGGGGGATCAGGTGGCTACACCTTC
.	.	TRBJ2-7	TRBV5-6	CASSGPYEQYF	TGTGCCAGCAGCGGGCCTTACGAGCAGTACTTC
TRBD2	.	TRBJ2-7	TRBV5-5	CATSGGRVPYEQYF	TGTGCCACGTCTGGCGGGAGAGTACCCTACGAGCAGTACTTC
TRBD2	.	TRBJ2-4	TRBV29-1	CSVEWGLAGGNYKNIQYF	TGCAGCGTTGAATGGGGACTAGCGGGGGGCAATTACAAAAACATTCAGTACTTC
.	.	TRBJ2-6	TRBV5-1	CASSLEFSGANVLTF	TGCGCCAGCAGCTTGGAATTCTCTGGGGCCAACGTCCTGACTTTC
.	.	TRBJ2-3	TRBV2	CASSRDSTDTQYF	TGTGCCAGCAGTCGGGACAGCACAGATACGCAGTATTTT
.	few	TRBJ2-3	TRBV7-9	CASSLAPPDTQYF	TGTGCCAGCAGCTTAGCCCCCCCGGATACGCAGTATTTT
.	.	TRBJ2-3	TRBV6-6	CASTHSKDTQYF	TGTGCCAGCACCCATAGTAAAGATACGCAGTATTTT
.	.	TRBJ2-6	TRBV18	CASSSATGSGANVLTF	TGTGCCAGCTCATCAGCGACAGGATCTGGGGCCAACGTCCTGACTTTC
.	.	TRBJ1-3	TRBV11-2	CASSLEVLAATGNTIYF	TGTGCCAGCAGCTTAGAAGTCCTGGCGGCGACTGGAAACACCATATATTTT
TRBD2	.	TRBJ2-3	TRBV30	CAWSGTSGSTQYF	TGTGCCTGGAGTGGGACTAGCGGGAGTACGCAGTATTTT
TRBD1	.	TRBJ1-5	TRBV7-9	CASSQGQADSNQPQHF	TGTGCCAGCAGCCAGGGACAGGCCGATAGCAATCAGCCCCAGCATTTT
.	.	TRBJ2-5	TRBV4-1	CASRKGTLQETQYF	TGCGCCAGCAGGAAAGGGACTCTACAAGAGACCCAGTACTTC
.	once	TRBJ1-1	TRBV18	CASSPDQNTEAFF	TGTGCCAGCTCACCGGACCAGAACACTGAAGCTTTCTTT
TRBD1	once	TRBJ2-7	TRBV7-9	CASSLTGTGGAMSF	TGTGCCAGCAGCTTAACCGGGACAGGGGGAGCGATGTCCTTC
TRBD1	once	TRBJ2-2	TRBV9	CASSAPPRGRNTGELFF	TGTGCCAGCAGCGCCCCCCCCAGGGGGAGAAACACCGGGGAGCTGTTTTTT
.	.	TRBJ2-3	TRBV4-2	CASSQDVLTDTQYF	TGTGCCAGCAGCCAAGACGTTCTCACAGATACGCAGTATTTT
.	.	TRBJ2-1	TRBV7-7	CASSLDGGPADEQFF	TGTGCCAGCAGCTTGGATGGAGGGCCAGCGGATGAGCAGTTCTTC
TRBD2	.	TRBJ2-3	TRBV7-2	CASSRGLAGELSDTQYF	TGTGCCAGCAGCCGGGGACTAGCGGGAGAGTTGTCAGATACGCAGTATTTT
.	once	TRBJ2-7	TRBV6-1	CASRSGSYEQYF	TGTGCCAGCCGGAGCGGCTCCTACGAGCAGTACTTC
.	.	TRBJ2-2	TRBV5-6	CASSLTGRNTGELFF	TGTGCCAGCAGCTTGACAGGGCGGAACACCGGGGAGCTGTTTTTT
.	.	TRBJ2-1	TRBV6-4	CASSPLGADPRDEQFF	TGTGCCAGCAGTCCCTTGGGAGCGGATCCCAGGGATGAGCAGTTCTTC
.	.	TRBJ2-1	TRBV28	CASHRRTEQFF	TGTGCCAGCCATAGGAGAACCGAGCAGTTCTTC
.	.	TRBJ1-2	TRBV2	CASSEMGLVGYGYTF	TGTGCCAGCAGTGAAATGGGTCTGGTGGGCTATGGCTACACCTTC
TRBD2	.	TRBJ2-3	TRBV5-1	CASSLLAGVPTSTDTQYF	TGCGCCAGCAGCTTACTAGCGGGAGTTCCAACAAGCACAGATACGCAGTATTTT
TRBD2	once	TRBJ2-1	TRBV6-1	CASSESWSGSGRSINNEQFF	TGTGCCAGCAGTGAAAGCTGGTCGGGTAGCGGGAGGTCGATTAACAATGAGCAGTTCTTC
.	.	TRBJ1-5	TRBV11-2	CASSFNTGDNQPQHF	TGTGCCAGCAGCTTTAACACAGGAGACAATCAGCCCCAGCATTTT